This T cell receptor beta chain was profiled in a study of blood T cell repertoires in COVID-19. Looking at the study overall: The origin of the acute and convalescent COVID-19 samples was the United States, Italy and Spain. From T cells, B-cell-depleted T cells, or PBMCs came the material, which was cDNA or gDNA.

There are 14 residues in the CDR3. CDR1 and CDR2 (germline): MDHEN, SYDVKM. V was pared by 6 bases and J by 0 bases, with 3 bases of the junction left unmatched. Authors' processing steps: The assay estimated nucleated cells by amplifying reference gene primers. Clones were read by immunoSEQ multiplex PCR, and TCRdb kept only the in-frame ones, dropping some. The V and J calls and clone size come from that table; D and trimming were worked out from the DNA. This table holds more than 95,000 clones, more than 70% found once. The material sequenced was peripheral blood. The J gene is TRBJ2-7, the V gene TRBV28; TRBD1 aligns across 9 bases. The clonotype was recovered from a woman of 80 years or more in a cohort sampled during active COVID-19. CDR3 amino acids: CASSLTGGSYEQYF. The CDR3 DNA is TGTGCCAGCAGCCTGACAGGGGGCTCCTACGAGCAGTACTTC. Together with reference TRBV28 and TRBJ2-7, the CDR3 gives the full variable domain: DVKVTQSSRYLVKRTGEKVFLECVQDMDHENMFWYRQDPGLGLRLIYFSYDVKMKEKGDIPEGYSVSREKKERFSLILESASTNQTSMYLCASSLTGGSYEQYFGPGTRLTVT.